This TCR beta chain came from a study of blood T cell repertoires in COVID-19. The wider study: Collection of acute and convalescent COVID-19 samples took place in the United States, Italy and Spain.

Assignments of participants to cohorts depended upon their own reported clinical history. V lost 2 bases and J 2 bases, leaving 11 bases between the germline ends. CDR1 and CDR2 from the germline V gene are SGHKS and YYEKEE (reference sequence). The CDR3 covers 15 residues. In the original analysis: Counts of nucleated cells, estimated from reference gene primer amplification, were obtained. TCRdb keeps only in-frame clones here, not all; method: immunoSEQ multiplex PCR. That table gives V, J and clone size, and the DNA gave D and trimming. The table has 150,000 to 250,000 clones, 80% to 85% seen once.

What was sequenced was PBMCs or T cells enriched from blood (not recorded which). The rearrangement joins TRBV5-5 to TRBJ1-3; a weak D match, TRBD1 (5 bases). This sequence was found in a man aged 40-55 years who had recovered from COVID-19. CDR3 sequence: CASSLSPQAGNTIYF. CDR3 DNA: TGTGCCAGCAGCTTAAGCCCACAGGCTGGAAACACCATATATTTT.